This TCR beta chain derives from a study of T cells expressing NK-cell markers. Study background: Seropositivity for HCMV was found in seven of the eight sequenced donors, with one seronegative. Study-level results: Of the CD8+ T cell pool in roughly six donors, roughly 1.0-7.0% was accounted for by dominant NKG2C+ clonotypes. The leading position in the CD3+CD56-NKG2C+ fraction of several donors also went to these clonotypes.

Concerning this clonotype: The antigen is undetermined.

UMIs were included in TCR beta cDNA generated by 5'RACE template switching. No DNA is given; TCRdb re-called the 5' RACE reads and lists each CDR3 protein once. The repertoire table contains 500,000 to 600,000 distinct CDR3 sequences. The CDR3 has 12 amino acids. CDR1 and CDR2 from the germline V gene are SNHLY and FYNNEI. This TCR was sampled from a man in his late teens or twenties in good health. The rearrangement uses TRBV2 and TRBJ2-3. The sample consisted of blood T cells: a sorted CD56 or NKG2C T cell subset, CD4+ or CD8+ T cells, or bulk PBMC T cells (not recorded which). CDR3 sequence reads: CASIPRRDTQYF.